This is a list of T cell receptor beta chains from one sample in a study of OX40 agonist ivuxolimab in advanced cancers. Measured with immunoSEQ multiplex PCR; TCRdb has only the in-frame clones, and not every one. The sample has about 76,000 clones, roughly nine tenths seen once. Source: CD4+ or CD8+ T cells sorted from blood, taken in a trial of the OX40 agonist ivuxolimab. All receptors come from an adult with an advanced solid tumor such as melanoma, head and neck, liver or kidney cancer. CDR3s include the opening cysteine and the closing phenylalanine or tryptophan. A D gene is named only where the DNA matches it firmly. Size values are once, few and many counts, or a class for expanded clones, and some rows have none.

d_call,j_call,clone_size,v_call,cdr3_nt,cdr3_aa
NA,TRBJ2-3,NA,TRBV6-5,TGTGCCAGCAGTTACAGCCGGGTTAGCACAGATACGCAGTATTTT,CASSYSRVSTDTQYF
NA,TRBJ2-1,NA,TRBV10-3,TGTGCCATCAGTGCGATGATTGGGTTCCAGGAGGGGACGGGCAATGAGCAGTTCTTC,CAISAMIGFQEGTGNEQFF
TRBD2,TRBJ2-1,once,TRBV6-5,TGTGCCAGCATCAGACTAGCGGGGGACAATGAGCAGTTCTTC,CASIRLAGDNEQFF
NA,TRBJ1-2,few,TRBV11-2,TGTGCCAGCAGCTTAACGAGGGACGGAACCATCTATGGCTACACCTTC,CASSLTRDGTIYGYTF
TRBD1,TRBJ1-2,NA,TRBV19,TGTGCCAGTAGTATTGGAGGGACAGGGACCTATGGCTACACCTTC,CASSIGGTGTYGYTF
NA,TRBJ2-7,NA,TRBV7-2,TGTGCCAGCAGCTTAGGGGGAATCTACGAGCAGTACTTC,CASSLGGIYEQYF
TRBD1,TRBJ1-1,NA,TRBV5-1,TGCGCCAGCAGAGAGAGGACAGGGGGCGGTTATGGTGAAGCTTTCTTT,CASRERTGGGYGEAFF
NA,TRBJ2-5,NA,TRBV5-1,TGCGCCAGCAGCCAAGGGGGGGGAGAGACCCAGTACTTC,CASSQGGGETQYF
TRBD1,TRBJ1-2,NA,TRBV5-8,TGTGCCAGCAGCAGAGGACAGGGGGCCTTCTATGGCTACACCTTC,CASSRGQGAFYGYTF
NA,TRBJ1-2,NA,TRBV2,TGTGCCAGCAGTGTTCATAGATGGGAGCCTTCTGGCGGCTACACCTTC,CASSVHRWEPSGGYTF
NA,TRBJ1-1,few,TRBV27,TGTGCCAGCAGTTTATACGGGGCCCCTAAAGCTTTCTTT,CASSLYGAPKAFF
NA,TRBJ2-1,NA,TRBV6-5,TGTGCCAGCAGGGCAGACCAACCCTACAATGAGCAGTTCTTC,CASRADQPYNEQFF
TRBD1,TRBJ2-3,NA,TRBV6-1,TGTGCCAGCAGGCCGGGACAGGGGGGTACAGATACGCAGTATTTT,CASRPGQGGTDTQYF
NA,TRBJ2-3,NA,TRBV20-1,TGCAGTGCTAGAGCTACAGATACGCAGTATTTT,CSARATDTQYF
TRBD1,TRBJ2-3,once,TRBV5-1,TGCGCCAGCAGCTTGGAAGGACAGGGTCGGCCTCTAGTTTCAGATACGCAGTATTTT,CASSLEGQGRPLVSDTQYF
NA,TRBJ1-3,NA,TRBV5-1,TGCGCCAGCAGCTCGGACGCAGTCGGGAACACCATATATTTT,CASSSDAVGNTIYF
NA,TRBJ1-1,NA,TRBV4-1,TGCGCCAGCAGCCATCTACGATGGGTTCGAGGTGGGAACACTGAAGCTTTCTTT,CASSHLRWVRGGNTEAFF
NA,TRBJ2-5,NA,TRBV25-1,TGTGCCAGCAGTGCACAGGGAGGGTGGGAGACCCAGTACTTC,CASSAQGGWETQYF
NA,TRBJ1-5,few,TRBV28,TGTGCCAGCAGTACCCGCAATCAGCCCCAGCATTTT,CASSTRNQPQHF
TRBD1,TRBJ1-6,once,TRBV5-1,TGCGCCAGCAGCCTAGGGACAGGATATAATTCACCCCTCCACTTT,CASSLGTGYNSPLHF
NA,TRBJ2-5,NA,TRBV9,TGTGCCAGCAGCGTTGGGGGCCAAGAGACCCAGTACTTC,CASSVGGQETQYF
NA,TRBJ2-2,NA,TRBV9,TGTGCCAGCAGCGGCCAGCGGAAAGCAGTTACCGGGGAGCTGTTTTTT,CASSGQRKAVTGELFF
TRBD1,TRBJ2-1,NA,TRBV7-8,TGTGCCAGCAGCATGCGGACAGGGGCTAGCTCCTACAATGAGCAGTTCTTC,CASSMRTGASSYNEQFF
TRBD2,TRBJ2-1,NA,TRBV7-9,TGTGCCAGCAGCTTGAAGACTAGCGGGGGAATCTACAATGAGCAGTTCTTC,CASSLKTSGGIYNEQFF
NA,TRBJ2-6,few,TRBV5-1,TGCGCCAGCAGCTTGGATTCCGACAAGGCTGGGGCCAACGTCCTGACTTTC,CASSLDSDKAGANVLTF
TRBD2,TRBJ2-1,NA,TRBV4-2,TGTGCCAGCAGCCAACGGGCGGGAGTGTGGAATGAGCAGTTCTTC,CASSQRAGVWNEQFF
NA,TRBJ2-7,NA,TRBV7-9,TGTGCCAGCAGCTTACCAGAGGCTGCCACCTACGAGCAGTACTTC,CASSLPEAATYEQYF
TRBD2,TRBJ2-1,NA,TRBV4-1,TGCGCCAGCAGCCAACAAACTAGCGGGGGGATGCCCTACAATGAGCAGTTCTTC,CASSQQTSGGMPYNEQFF
NA,TRBJ1-4,NA,TRBV6-1,TGTGCCAGCAGTCGGGATCCATCACGGTCGGAAAAACTGTTTTTT,CASSRDPSRSEKLFF
TRBD1,TRBJ2-1,NA,TRBV11-2,TGTGCCAGCAGCTTTCCTCCGGGACAGGGTACGTTAGATGAGCAGTTCTTC,CASSFPPGQGTLDEQFF